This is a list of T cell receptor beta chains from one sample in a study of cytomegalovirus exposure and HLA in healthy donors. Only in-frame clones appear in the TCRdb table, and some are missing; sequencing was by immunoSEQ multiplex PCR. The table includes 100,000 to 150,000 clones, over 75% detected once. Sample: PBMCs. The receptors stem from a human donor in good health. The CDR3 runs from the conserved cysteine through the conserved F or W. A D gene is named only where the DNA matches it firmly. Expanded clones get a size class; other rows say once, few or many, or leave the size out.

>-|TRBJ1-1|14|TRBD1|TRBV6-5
TGTGCCAGCAGTTACTCGACAGGGCTCACTGAAGCTTTCTTT
CASSYSTGLTEAFF
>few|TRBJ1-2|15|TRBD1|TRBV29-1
TGCAGCGTTAGCGCCGGGACAGGGGGCTCCTATGGCTACACCTTC
CSVSAGTGGSYGYTF
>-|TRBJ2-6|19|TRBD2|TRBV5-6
TGTGCCAGCAGCTTGGAAAGACTAGCGGGAGGGGGAGGGGCCAACGGCCTGACTTTC
CASSLERLAGGGGANGLTF
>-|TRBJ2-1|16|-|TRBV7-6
TGTGCCAGCAGCAAAGGGGGGCGGGAGAGTATAGGTGAGCAGTTCTTC
CASSKGGRESIGEQFF
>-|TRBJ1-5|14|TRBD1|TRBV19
TGTGCCAGTAGAGGGACAGACTTCAATCAGCCCCAGCATTTT
CASRGTDFNQPQHF
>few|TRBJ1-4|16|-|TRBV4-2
TGTGCCAGCAGCCAAGATTCGGGTTCAACTAATGAAAAACTGTTTTTT
CASSQDSGSTNEKLFF
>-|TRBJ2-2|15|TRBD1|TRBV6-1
TGTGCCAGTCATCGGGACAGGGTGTCAATCGGGGAGCTGTTTTTT
CASHRDRVSIGELFF
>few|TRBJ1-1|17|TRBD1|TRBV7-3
TGTGCCAGCAGCTTAATTCTTTCCCCCGGACAGGGCACTGAAGCTTTCTTT
CASSLILSPGQGTEAFF
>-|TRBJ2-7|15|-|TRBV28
TGTGCCAGCAGGCTAATCCGGGACTTCTCCTACGAGCAGTACTTC
CASRLIRDFSYEQYF
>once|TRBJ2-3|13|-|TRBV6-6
TGTGCCAGCAGGCCGGGAGACTCAGATACGCAGTATTTT
CASRPGDSDTQYF
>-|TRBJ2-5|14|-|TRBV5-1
TGCGCCAGCAGCTTGGGGGGCCCCCGGGAGACCCAGTACTTC
CASSLGGPRETQYF
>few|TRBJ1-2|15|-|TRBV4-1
TGCGCCAGCAGCCAAGGTCCTACTGATCATTATGGCTACACCTTC
CASSQGPTDHYGYTF
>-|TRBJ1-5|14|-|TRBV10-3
TGTGCCATCAGTGATAGCGGGGGCAATCAGCCCCAGCATTTT
CAISDSGGNQPQHF
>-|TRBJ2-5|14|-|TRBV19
TGTGCCAGTAGAAAGACAGGTAGTCAAGAGACCCAGTACTTC
CASRKTGSQETQYF
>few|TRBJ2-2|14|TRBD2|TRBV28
TGTGCCAGCAGTTTTCGACTAGCTGGCGGGGAGCTGTTTTTT
CASSFRLAGGELFF
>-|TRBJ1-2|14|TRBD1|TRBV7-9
TGTGCCAGCAGCCCCGGACAGGGTGAAGGCGGCTACACCTTC
CASSPGQGEGGYTF
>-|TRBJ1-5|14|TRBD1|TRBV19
TGTGCCAGTTTCGACAGGGGGCAAGGTCAGCCCCAGCATTTT
CASFDRGQGQPQHF
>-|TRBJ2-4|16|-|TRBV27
TGTGCCAGCAGTTTATCCGTTACGGCTGCCAAAAACAGTCAGTACTTC
CASSLSVTAAKNSQYF
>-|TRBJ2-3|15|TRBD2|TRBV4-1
TGCGCCAGCAGCCAAGTAGCGGGAGGGCGAGATACGCAGTATTTT
CASSQVAGGRDTQYF
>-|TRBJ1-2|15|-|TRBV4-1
TGCGCCAGCAGCCGTTCCGCGGAGACTAACTATGGCTACGCCTTC
CASSRSAETNYGYAF
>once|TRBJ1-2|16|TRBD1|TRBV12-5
TGTGCTAGTGGGGTCTCCGGGACAGGGCTAAACTATGGCTACACCTTC
CASGVSGTGLNYGYTF
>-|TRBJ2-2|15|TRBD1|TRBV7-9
TGTGCCAGCAGCTTGGACAGGGGAAACACCGGGGAGCTGTTTTTT
CASSLDRGNTGELFF
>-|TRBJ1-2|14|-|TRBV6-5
TGTGCCAGCAGTACCGACAGAGCCTCCTATGGCTACACCTTC
CASSTDRASYGYTF
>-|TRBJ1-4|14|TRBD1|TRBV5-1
TGCGCCAGCAGCCACGGACAGGGTAATGAAAAACTGTTTTTT
CASSHGQGNEKLFF
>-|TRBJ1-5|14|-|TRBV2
TGTGCCAGCAGTGAAAGCCATAGCAATCAGCCCCAGCATTTT
CASSESHSNQPQHF
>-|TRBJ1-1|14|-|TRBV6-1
TGTGCCAGCAGTGAAGGGCCTGGACATCCTGAAGCTTTCTTT
CASSEGPGHPEAFF
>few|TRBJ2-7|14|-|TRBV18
TGTGCCAGCTCACCACCGGGGCTTTCCCAAGAGCAGTACTTC
CASSPPGLSQEQYF
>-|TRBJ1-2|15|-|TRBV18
TGTGCCAGCTCACCACTGGGCAGGGGCCACTATGGCTACACCTTC
CASSPLGRGHYGYTF
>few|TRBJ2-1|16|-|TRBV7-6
TGTGCCAGCAGCTTAGCTCAAGGTCTGACTAGTGTTCAGCAGTTCTTC
CASSLAQGLTSVQQFF
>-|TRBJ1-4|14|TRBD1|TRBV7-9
TGTGCCAGCAGCTTGACAGGGGGGAATGAAAAACTGTTTTTT
CASSLTGGNEKLFF
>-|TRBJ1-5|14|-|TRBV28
TGTGCCAGCAGTTTAGGGAGCCCCAATCAGCCCCAGCATTTT
CASSLGSPNQPQHF
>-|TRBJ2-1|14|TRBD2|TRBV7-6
TGTGCCAGCATTGCCGGGACTAGCGGAGAAAAGCAGTTCTTC
CASIAGTSGEKQFF
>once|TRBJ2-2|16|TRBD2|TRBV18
TGTGCCAGCTCAGCGACTAGCGGTACGAACACCGGGGAGCTGTTTTTT
CASSATSGTNTGELFF
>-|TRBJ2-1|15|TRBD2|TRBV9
TGTGCCAGCAGCCTTACGGGACTAGCGTACAATGAGCAGTTCTTC
CASSLTGLAYNEQFF
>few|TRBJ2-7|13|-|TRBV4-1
TGCGCCAGCAGGGGCGGCGGGTCCTACGAGCAGTACTTC
CASRGGGSYEQYF
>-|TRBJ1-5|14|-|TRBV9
TGTGCCAGCAGTCCGGGTTTGTTCGATCAGCCCCAGCATTTT
CASSPGLFDQPQHF
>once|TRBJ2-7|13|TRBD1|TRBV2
TGTGCCAGCATTCGGGACAGATCCTACGAGCAGTACTTC
CASIRDRSYEQYF
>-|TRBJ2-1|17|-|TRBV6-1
TGTGCCAGCAGTGAATTGTCCAGCGACCCTCGGTACAATGAGCAGTTCTTC
CASSELSSDPRYNEQFF
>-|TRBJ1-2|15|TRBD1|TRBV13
TGTGCCAGCAGCCAAAAAGGGGGCCAAACCTATGGCTACACCTTC
CASSQKGGQTYGYTF
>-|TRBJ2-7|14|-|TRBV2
TGTGCCAGCAGTGACCTAGCGAGAACCCACGAGCAGTACTTC
CASSDLARTHEQYF